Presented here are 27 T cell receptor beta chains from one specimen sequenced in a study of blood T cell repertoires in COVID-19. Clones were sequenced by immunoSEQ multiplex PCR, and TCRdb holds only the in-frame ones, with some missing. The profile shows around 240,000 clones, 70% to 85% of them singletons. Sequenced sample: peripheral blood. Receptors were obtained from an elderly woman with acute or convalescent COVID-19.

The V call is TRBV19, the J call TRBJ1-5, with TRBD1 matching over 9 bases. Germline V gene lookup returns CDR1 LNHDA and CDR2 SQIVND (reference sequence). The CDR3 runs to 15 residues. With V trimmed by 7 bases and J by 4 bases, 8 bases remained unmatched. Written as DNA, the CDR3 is TGTGCCAGTAAGGGGGGACAGGGCGGAAATCAGCCCCAGCATTTT. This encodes CASKGGQGGNQPQHF.

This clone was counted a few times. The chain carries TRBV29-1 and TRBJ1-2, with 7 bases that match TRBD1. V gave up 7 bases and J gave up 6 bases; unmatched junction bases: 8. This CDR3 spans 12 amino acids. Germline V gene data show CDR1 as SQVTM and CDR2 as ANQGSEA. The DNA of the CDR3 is TGCAGCGACGAGGGGGCTTCCAATGGCTACACCTTC. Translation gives CSDEGASNGYTF.

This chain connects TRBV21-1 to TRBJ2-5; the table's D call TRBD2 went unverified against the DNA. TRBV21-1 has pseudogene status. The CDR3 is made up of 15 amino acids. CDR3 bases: TGTGCCAGCAGCAAAGGGCGGGATGATTGGGAGACCCAGTACTTC. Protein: CASSKGRDDWETQYF.

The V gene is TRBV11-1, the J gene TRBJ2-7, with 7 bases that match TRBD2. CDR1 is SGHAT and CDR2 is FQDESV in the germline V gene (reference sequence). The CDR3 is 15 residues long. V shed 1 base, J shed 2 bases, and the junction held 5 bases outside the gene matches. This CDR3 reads CASSLDAGEAYEQYF. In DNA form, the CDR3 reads TGTGCCAGCAGCTTAGACGCGGGAGAAGCCTACGAGCAGTACTTC.

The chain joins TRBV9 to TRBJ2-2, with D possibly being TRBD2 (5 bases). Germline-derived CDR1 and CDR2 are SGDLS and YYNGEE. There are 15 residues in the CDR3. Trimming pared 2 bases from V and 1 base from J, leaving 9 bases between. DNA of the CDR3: TGTGCCAGCAGCGTCCGGGATAGGAACACCGGGGAGCTGTTTTTT. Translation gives CASSVRDRNTGELFF. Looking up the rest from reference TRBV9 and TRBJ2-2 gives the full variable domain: DSGVTQTPKHLITATGQRVTLRCSPRSGDLSVYWYQQSLDQGLQFLIQYYNGEERAKGNILERFSAQQFPDLHSELNLSSLELGDSALYFCASSVRDRNTGELFFGEGSRLTVL.

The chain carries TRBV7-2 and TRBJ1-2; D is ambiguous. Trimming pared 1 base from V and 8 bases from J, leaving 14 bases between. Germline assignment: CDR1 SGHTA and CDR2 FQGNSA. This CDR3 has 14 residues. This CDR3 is CASSLGYRQTGYTF. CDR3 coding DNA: TGTGCCAGCAGCTTAGGGTACCGTCAGACAGGCTACACCTTC. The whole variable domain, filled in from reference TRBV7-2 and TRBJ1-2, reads GAGVSQSPSNKVTEKGKDVELRCDPISGHTALYWYRQSLGQGLEFLIYFQGNSAPDKSGLPSDRFSAERTGGSVSTLTIQRTQQEDSAVYLCASSLGYRQTGYTFGSGTRLTVV.

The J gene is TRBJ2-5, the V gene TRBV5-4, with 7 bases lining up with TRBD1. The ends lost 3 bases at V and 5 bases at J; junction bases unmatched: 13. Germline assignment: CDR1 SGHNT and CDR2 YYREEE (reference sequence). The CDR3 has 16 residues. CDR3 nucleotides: TGTGCCAGCAGCTCTACCTCGACAGGGTCCGGGGAGACCCAGTACTTC. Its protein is CASSSTSTGSGETQYF.

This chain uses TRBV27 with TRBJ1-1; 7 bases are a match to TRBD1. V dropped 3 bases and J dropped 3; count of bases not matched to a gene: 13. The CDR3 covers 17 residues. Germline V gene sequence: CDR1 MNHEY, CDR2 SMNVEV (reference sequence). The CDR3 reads CASSFLGAGGGDTEAFF. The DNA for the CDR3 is TGTGCCAGCAGTTTCCTGGGGGCAGGGGGTGGAGACACTGAAGCTTTCTTT.

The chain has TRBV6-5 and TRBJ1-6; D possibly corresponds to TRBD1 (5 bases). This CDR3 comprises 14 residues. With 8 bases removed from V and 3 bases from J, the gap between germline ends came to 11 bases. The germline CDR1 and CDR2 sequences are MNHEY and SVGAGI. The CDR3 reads CASSQGDYNSPLHF. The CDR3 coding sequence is TGTGCCAGCTCCCAAGGGGACTATAATTCACCCCTCCACTTT.

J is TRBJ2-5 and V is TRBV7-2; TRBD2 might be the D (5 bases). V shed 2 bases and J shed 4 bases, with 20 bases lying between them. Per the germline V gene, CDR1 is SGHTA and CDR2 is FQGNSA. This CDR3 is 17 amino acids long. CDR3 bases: TGTGCCAGCAGCTTATTAAGCGGTAGCCGGGCCGGAGAGACCCAGTACTTC. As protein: CASSLLSGSRAGETQYF.

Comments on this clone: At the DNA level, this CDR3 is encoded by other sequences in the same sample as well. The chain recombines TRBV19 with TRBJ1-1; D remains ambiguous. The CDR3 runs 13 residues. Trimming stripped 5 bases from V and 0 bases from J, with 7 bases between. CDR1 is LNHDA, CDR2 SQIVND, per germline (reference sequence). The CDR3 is CASSFTLNTEAFF. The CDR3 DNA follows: TGTGCCAGTAGTTTTACATTGAACACTGAAGCTTTCTTT.

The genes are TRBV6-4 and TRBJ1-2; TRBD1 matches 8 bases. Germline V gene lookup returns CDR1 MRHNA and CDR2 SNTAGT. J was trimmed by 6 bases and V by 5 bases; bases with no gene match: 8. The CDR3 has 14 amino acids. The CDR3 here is CASSPNRGNDGYTF. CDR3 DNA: TGTGCCAGCAGTCCGAACAGGGGGAACGATGGCTACACCTTC.

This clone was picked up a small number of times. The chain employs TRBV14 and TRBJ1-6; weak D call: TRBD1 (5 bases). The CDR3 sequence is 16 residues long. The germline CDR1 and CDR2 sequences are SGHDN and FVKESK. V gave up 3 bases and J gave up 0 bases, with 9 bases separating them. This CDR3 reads CASSQYRSSYNSPLHF. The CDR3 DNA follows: TGTGCCAGCAGCCAGTACAGGAGCTCCTATAATTCACCCCTCCACTTT.

The CDR3 region is CASSLLDRAGANVLTF. Here the CDR3 DNA reads TGTGCCAGCAGCTTACTGGACAGGGCTGGGGCCAACGTCCTGACTTTC. The chain carries TRBV7-2 and TRBJ2-6, with TRBD1 matching over 8 bases. Germline V gene sequence: CDR1 SGHTA, CDR2 FQGNSA. This CDR3 region has 16 residues. V was clipped by 2 bases and J by 2 bases; unmatched bases: 2.

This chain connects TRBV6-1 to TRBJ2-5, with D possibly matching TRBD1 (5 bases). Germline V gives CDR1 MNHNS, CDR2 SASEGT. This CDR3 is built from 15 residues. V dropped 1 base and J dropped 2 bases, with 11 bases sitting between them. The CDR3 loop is CASSEVSTDQETQYF. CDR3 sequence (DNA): TGTGCCAGCAGTGAAGTTTCGACAGATCAAGAGACCCAGTACTTC.

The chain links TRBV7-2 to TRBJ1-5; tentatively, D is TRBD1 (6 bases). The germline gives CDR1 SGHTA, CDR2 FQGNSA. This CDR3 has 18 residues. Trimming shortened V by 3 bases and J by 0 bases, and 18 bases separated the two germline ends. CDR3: CASSLGLGRGASNQPQHF. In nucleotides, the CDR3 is TGTGCCAGCAGCTTGGGACTGGGGAGGGGGGCTAGCAATCAGCCCCAGCATTTT.

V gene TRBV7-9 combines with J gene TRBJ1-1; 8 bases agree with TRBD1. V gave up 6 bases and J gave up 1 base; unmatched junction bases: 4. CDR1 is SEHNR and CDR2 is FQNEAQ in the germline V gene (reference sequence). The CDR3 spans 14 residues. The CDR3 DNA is TGTGCCAGCAGTCCTGGACAGGGGAACACTGAAGCTTTCTTT. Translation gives CASSPGQGNTEAFF.

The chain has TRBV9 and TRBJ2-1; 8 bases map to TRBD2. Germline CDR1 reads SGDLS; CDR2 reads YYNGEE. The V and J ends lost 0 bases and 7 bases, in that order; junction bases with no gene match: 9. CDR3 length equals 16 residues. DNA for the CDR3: TGTGCCAGCAGCGTAGCTACCCGGGAGGGTCAAAATGAGCAGTTCTTC. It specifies CASSVATREGQNEQFF.

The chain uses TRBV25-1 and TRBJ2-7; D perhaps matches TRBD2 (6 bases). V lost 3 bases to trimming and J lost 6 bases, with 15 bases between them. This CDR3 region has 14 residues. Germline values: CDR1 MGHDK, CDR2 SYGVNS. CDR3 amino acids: CASSDSRLVAEQYF. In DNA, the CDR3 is TGTGCCAGCAGTGATTCGAGACTAGTCGCCGAGCAGTACTTC.

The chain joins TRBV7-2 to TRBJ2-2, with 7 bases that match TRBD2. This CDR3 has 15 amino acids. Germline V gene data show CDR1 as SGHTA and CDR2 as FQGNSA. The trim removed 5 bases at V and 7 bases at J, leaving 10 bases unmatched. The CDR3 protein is CASSPLDTGGGELFF. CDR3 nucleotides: TGTGCCAGCAGCCCTTTGGACACGGGGGGCGGGGAGCTGTTTTTT.

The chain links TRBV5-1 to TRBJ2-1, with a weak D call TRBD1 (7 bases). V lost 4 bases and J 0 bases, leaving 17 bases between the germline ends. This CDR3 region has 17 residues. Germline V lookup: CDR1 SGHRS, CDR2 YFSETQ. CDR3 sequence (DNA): TGCGCCAGCAGCCCGGGACTTGGACAGGACTCCTACAATGAGCAGTTCTTC. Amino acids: CASSPGLGQDSYNEQFF. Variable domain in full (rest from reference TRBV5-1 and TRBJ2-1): KAGVTQTPRYLIKTRGQQVTLSCSPISGHRSVSWYQQTPGQGLQFLFEYFSETQRNKGNFPGRFSGRQFSNSRSEMNVSTLELGDSALYLCASSPGLGQDSYNEQFFGPGTRLTVL.

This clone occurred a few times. Here the CDR3 DNA reads TGTGCCAGCAGCTTGGGTGCGGACAGGGTGCATTCACCCCTCCACTTT. It is translated as CASSLGADRVHSPLHF. J is TRBJ1-6 and V is TRBV5-5, with 8 bases lining up with TRBD1. Germline V gene data show CDR1 as SGHKS and CDR2 as YYEKEE (reference sequence). This CDR3 region has 16 residues. V lost 0 bases and J lost 8; bases outside the gene matches: 7.

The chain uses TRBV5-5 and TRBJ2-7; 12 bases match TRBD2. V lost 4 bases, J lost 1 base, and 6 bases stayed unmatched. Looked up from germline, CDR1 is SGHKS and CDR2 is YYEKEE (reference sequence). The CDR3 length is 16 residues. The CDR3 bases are TGTGCCAGCAGCCCGCGTGGACTAGCGGGATCCTACGAGCAGTACTTC. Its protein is CASSPRGLAGSYEQYF.

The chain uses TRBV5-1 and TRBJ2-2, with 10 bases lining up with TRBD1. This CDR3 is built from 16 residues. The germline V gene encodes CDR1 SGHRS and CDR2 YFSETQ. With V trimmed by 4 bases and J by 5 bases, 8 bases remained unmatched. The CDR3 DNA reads TGCGCCAGCAGCCCAGGACAGGGGGTAGGGACCGGGGAGCTGTTTTTT. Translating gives CASSPGQGVGTGELFF. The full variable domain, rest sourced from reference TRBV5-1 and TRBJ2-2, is KAGVTQTPRYLIKTRGQQVTLSCSPISGHRSVSWYQQTPGQGLQFLFEYFSETQRNKGNFPGRFSGRQFSNSRSEMNVSTLELGDSALYLCASSPGQGVGTGELFFGEGSRLTVL.

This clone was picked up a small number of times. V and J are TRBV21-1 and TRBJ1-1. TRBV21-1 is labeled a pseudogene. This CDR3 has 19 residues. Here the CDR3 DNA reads TGTGCCAGCAGCAAAGGTTCCAGGACTCCAATGCAATGGAACACTGAAGCTTTCTTT. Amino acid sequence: CASSKGSRTPMQWNTEAFF.

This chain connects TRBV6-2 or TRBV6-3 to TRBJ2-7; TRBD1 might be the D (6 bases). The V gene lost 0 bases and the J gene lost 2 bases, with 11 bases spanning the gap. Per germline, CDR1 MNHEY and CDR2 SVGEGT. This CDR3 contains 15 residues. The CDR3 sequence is CASSYSIRGTYEQYF. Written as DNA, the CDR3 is TGTGCCAGCAGTTACTCGATCAGGGGTACCTACGAGCAGTACTTC.

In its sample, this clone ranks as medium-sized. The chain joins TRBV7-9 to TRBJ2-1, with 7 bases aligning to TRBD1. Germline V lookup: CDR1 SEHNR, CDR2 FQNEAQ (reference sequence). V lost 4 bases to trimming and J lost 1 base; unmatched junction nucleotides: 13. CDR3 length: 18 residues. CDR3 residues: CASSSSLPTGPSYNEQFF. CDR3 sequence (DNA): TGTGCCAGCAGCTCCTCACTCCCGACAGGGCCTTCCTACAATGAGCAGTTCTTC.